Reported below is one TCR beta chain. One end of the junction does not line up with germline, which may come from a read error. In TCRdb, the PCR reads were re-called with MiXCR into one record per CDR3 protein. This sample has more than 550,000 distinct CDR3 sequences, with less than 30% found just once. These data belong to a study of molecular identifiers for immune sequencing clone quantification. This CDR3 spans 16 amino acids. Germline loops: CDR1 SGHVS, CDR2 FNYEAQ. The sequencing sample was made of naive CD8+ T cells from blood, with Jurkat cell RNA spiked in. The subset: FACS-sorted CD8+CD4-CCR7+CD45RA+ naive T cells. This receptor was taken from a human donor in good health. Some libraries in this study had Jurkat cell RNA spiked in. The chain combines TRBV7-6 with TRBJ1-4, with 7 bases aligning to TRBD1. Here the CDR3 reads CAGSLGDRTTNEKLFF. CDR3 coding DNA: TGTGCCGGCAGCTTGGGGGACAGAACAACTAATGAAAAACTGTTTTTT.